Given below is one T cell receptor beta chain in context. Its antigen remains unknown. The V gene's germline CDR1 is SGHVS and CDR2 FNYEAQ. The CDR3 contains 11 residues. V was trimmed by 1 base and J by 15 bases, leaving 10 bases between them. Clones were read by immunoSEQ multiplex PCR, and TCRdb kept only the in-frame ones, dropping some. The sample contains tens of thousands of clones, over 70% of which appear only once. The data belong to a study of OX40 agonist ivuxolimab in advanced cancers. Study-level points and caveats: Circulating CD4+ and CD8+ T cells showed clonal expansion by week 6 at 0.1 to 3.0 mg/kg. Averaging showed that CD8+ T cells had more expanded clones than CD4+ did.

The V gene is TRBV7-6, the J gene TRBJ2-1; no clear D gene. The TCR sequence derives from an adult with an advanced solid tumor such as melanoma, head and neck, liver or kidney cancer. Sequencing was performed on CD4+ or CD8+ T cells sorted from blood, taken in a trial of the OX40 agonist ivuxolimab. For the CDR3, the DNA is TGTGCCAGCAGCTTAGGAAGGGAAAGGTTCTTC. Its translation: CASSLGRERFF.